The 17 T cell receptor beta chains listed next were all sequenced from one sample in a study of T cells after yellow fever vaccination. TCRdb processed the 5' RACE reads anew with MiXCR; each CDR3 protein has one entry. The data hold 620,000 or so distinct CDR3 sequences, with around 16% observed a single time. This material consisted of PBMCs, taken around 5 days after the first yellow fever vaccination. The receptors were gathered from a man aged 18 to 29 who received the YFV17D yellow fever vaccine.

This clonotype has more than one count but fewer than ten. This CDR3 reads CASQTDTDTQYF. DNA of the CDR3: TGTGCCAGTCAGACTGACACAGATACGCAGTATTTT. This chain links TRBV5-4 with TRBJ2-3; no firm D call. This CDR3 region has 12 residues. CDR1 is SGHNT and CDR2 is YYREEE in the germline V gene (reference sequence). V was shortened by 8 bases and J by 2 bases, with 9 bases between the two germline ends.

This clonotype was counted between two and nine times. This sequence joins TRBV6-1 and TRBJ2-5, with D possibly matching TRBD2 (5 bases). Germline V gene data show CDR1 as MNHNS and CDR2 as SASEGT. Trimming took 5 bases from V and 2 from J, leaving 15 bases between them. The CDR3 is made up of 15 amino acids. The CDR3 bases are TGTGCCAGCAGTATGCTGATAGGCGGGCAAGAGACCCAGTACTTC. As protein: CASSMLIGGQETQYF.

The chain recombines TRBV18 with TRBJ2-7; a possible D gene is TRBD1 (6 bases). V shed 0 bases and J shed 0 bases, with 12 bases lying between them. The CDR3 consists of 16 residues. Germline V lookup: CDR1 KGHSH, CDR2 LQKENI. The CDR3 bases are TGTGCCAGCTCACCACCGATCAGGGGCGACTCCTACGAGCAGTACTTC. It is translated as CASSPPIRGDSYEQYF.

This clonotype has a handful of counts. This chain joins TRBV5-1 and TRBJ1-1; possible D gene TRBD1, 5 bases. Looked up from germline, CDR1 is SGHRS and CDR2 is YFSETQ. V gave up 3 bases and J gave up 10 bases, with 16 bases separating them. The CDR3 extends over 13 amino acids. The CDR3 DNA sequence: TGCGCCAGCAGCTGGGGGGGGAATGCTGTAGCTTTCTTT. It encodes CASSWGGNAVAFF.

The V gene is TRBV5-1, the J gene TRBJ1-2; D is unclear. Per germline, CDR1 SGHRS and CDR2 YFSETQ. The CDR3 consists of 15 residues. V was shortened by 5 bases and J by 8 bases, with 22 bases between the two germline ends. CDR3 sequence: CASSPIDRRGRGYTF. In nucleotides, the CDR3 is TGCGCCAGCAGTCCCATTGATAGACGGGGTCGCGGCTACACCTTC.

At least ten counts were recorded for this clonotype. Here the CDR3 reads CASSPSPGTGVAQHF. CDR3 bases: TGTGCCAGCAGCCCATCCCCAGGGACAGGGGTGGCCCAGCATTTT. The chain couples TRBV7-2 to TRBJ1-5; 10 positions agree with TRBD1. Germline CDR1 and CDR2: SGHTA and FQGNSA. This CDR3 comprises 15 residues. Unmatched junction bases numbered 12, after V lost 5 bases and J lost 11 bases. Variable domain in full (rest from reference TRBV7-2 and TRBJ1-5): GAGVSQSPSNKVTEKGKDVELRCDPISGHTALYWYRQSLGQGLEFLIYFQGNSAPDKSGLPSDRFSAERTGGSVSTLTIQRTQQEDSAVYLCASSPSPGTGVAQHFGDGTRLSIL.

This rearrangement joins TRBV20-1 to TRBJ2-7; D unclear. Germline CDR1 reads DFQATT; CDR2 reads SNEGSKA (reference sequence). The V end lost 6 bases, the J end lost 7 bases, and 13 bases lay between the germline ends. The CDR3 spans 11 residues. CDR3: CSALPGREQYV. Written as DNA, the CDR3 is TGCAGTGCCCTACCCGGACGGGAGCAGTACGTC.

The sample holds many counts of this clonotype. The chain uses TRBV12-3 or TRBV12-4 and TRBJ2-2; D uncertain. This CDR3 region has 14 residues. Trimming cost V 5 bases and J 2 bases, with 9 bases left between them. This chain's CDR3 is CASSLNSNTGELFF. DNA of the CDR3: TGTGCCAGCAGTCTTAACAGCAACACCGGGGAGCTGTTTTTT.

The genes are TRBV12-3 or TRBV12-4 and TRBJ2-7; 8 nucleotides align to TRBD1. This CDR3 has 14 amino acids. V shed 2 bases, J shed 2 bases, and the junction held 2 bases outside the gene matches. CDR3 bases: TGTGCCAGCAGTTTATCACAGGGGGCCTACGAGCAGTACTTC. Translated: CASSLSQGAYEQYF.

A few counts support this clonotype. J is TRBJ2-3 and V is TRBV7-2, with 10 bases fitting TRBD2. Germline CDR1 SGHTA, CDR2 FQGNSA. CDR3 length: 15 amino acids. V was clipped by 6 bases and J by 5 bases; unmatched bases: 8. CDR3 coding DNA: TGTGCCAGCAGGAATAGCGGGGGGCGTGTAGATACGCAGTATTTT. Translation gives CASRNSGGRVDTQYF.

This clonotype was detected many times. Its ends do not fully match the called genes, so a read error is possible. This rearrangement joins TRBV5-1 to TRBJ2-5; the match to TRBD2 covers 8 bases. The germline V gene encodes CDR1 SGHRS and CDR2 YFSETQ. CDR3 size: 12 residues. For the CDR3, the DNA is TGTGCCAGCAGCCGGGAGGGGGAGACCCAGTACTTC. Amino acid sequence: CASSREGETQYF.

This chain links TRBV5-6 with TRBJ2-1; weak D call: TRBD1 (6 bases). V was shortened by 2 bases and J by 0 bases, with 12 bases between the two germline ends. The length of the CDR3 is 16 residues. Looked up from germline, CDR1 is SGHDT and CDR2 is YYEEEE. CDR3 bases: TGTGCCAGCAGCTTCACAGGGATAAGCTCCTACAATGAGCAGTTCTTC. Its translation is CASSFTGISSYNEQFF.

This clonotype has a handful of counts. V gene TRBV12-3 or TRBV12-4 combines with J gene TRBJ1-2, with 10 positions matching TRBD1. The length of the CDR3 is 15 residues. The ends lost 5 bases at V and 5 bases at J; junction bases unmatched: 8. Here the CDR3 reads CASSPRTGGNYGYTF. In DNA form, the CDR3 reads TGTGCCAGCAGTCCTCGGACAGGGGGAAATTATGGCTACACCTTC.

Only a few counts were recorded for this clonotype. The gene calls are TRBV18 and TRBJ2-3, with D possibly being TRBD2 (5 bases). V was pared by 3 bases and J by 4 bases, with 8 bases between. CDR1 is KGHSH and CDR2 is LQKENI in the germline V gene. CDR3 size: 13 residues. The DNA of the CDR3 is TGTGCCAGCTCACCCTCTAGCCCAGATACGCAGTATTTT. Residues: CASSPSSPDTQYF.

The V and J genes are TRBV3-1 and TRBJ1-1; D is ambiguous. The CDR3 runs 14 residues. Germline V gives CDR1 LGHDT, CDR2 YNNKEL (reference sequence). Trimming cost V 4 bases and J 3 bases, with 12 bases left between them. CDR3 amino acids: CASSPPNLYTEAFF. The CDR3 DNA follows: TGTGCCAGCAGCCCCCCCAACTTATACACTGAAGCTTTCTTT.

Ten or more counts support this clonotype. The chain is built from TRBV5-1 and TRBJ2-3; 12 nucleotides line up with TRBD2. CDR1 is SGHRS and CDR2 is YFSETQ in the germline V gene. Trimming removed 1 base from V and 5 bases from J; junction bases left unmatched: 5. This CDR3 comprises 16 residues. As DNA, the CDR3 is TGCGCCAGCAGCTTGAAACTAGCGGGGGGTGGAGATACGCAGTATTTT. This translates into CASSLKLAGGGDTQYF. The full variable domain, rest sourced from reference TRBV5-1 and TRBJ2-3, is KAGVTQTPRYLIKTRGQQVTLSCSPISGHRSVSWYQQTPGQGLQFLFEYFSETQRNKGNFPGRFSGRQFSNSRSEMNVSTLELGDSALYLCASSLKLAGGGDTQYFGPGTRLTVL.

This clonotype was detected a few times. The rearrangement uses TRBV9 and TRBJ2-1; D is undetermined. Germline CDR1 SGDLS, CDR2 YYNGEE. This CDR3 has 13 amino acids. V was trimmed by 3 bases and J by 4 bases, leaving 8 bases between them. CDR3: CASSGDGYNEQFF. In nucleotides, the CDR3 is TGTGCCAGCAGCGGAGACGGTTACAATGAGCAGTTCTTC.